These T cell receptor beta chains were read from a single sample in a study of blood T cell repertoires in COVID-19. TCRdb's copy holds only in-frame clones and misses some; the assay was immunoSEQ multiplex PCR. The repertoire holds roughly 68,000 clones, with roughly 84% as singletons. Sequenced input: peripheral blood. The receptors were gathered from a man between 45 and 60 years old with active COVID-19. Both conserved end residues are part of each CDR3. The D gene is left open where the match is weak. The size entry is marked missing in some rows and otherwise reads once, few, many or a size class.

cdr3_length: 14; v_call: TRBV18; d_call: .; clone_size: .; j_call: TRBJ2-7; cdr3_aa: CASSPPVGVHEQYF; cdr3_nt: TGTGCCAGCTCACCACCGGTAGGGGTCCACGAGCAGTACTTC
cdr3_length: 12; v_call: TRBV24-1; d_call: .; clone_size: .; j_call: TRBJ2-7; cdr3_aa: CATRGHVYEQYF; cdr3_nt: TGTGCCACCAGGGGACATGTCTACGAGCAGTACTTC
cdr3_length: 17; v_call: TRBV11-2; d_call: .; clone_size: .; j_call: TRBJ2-1; cdr3_aa: CASSLGSAGRSYNEQFF; cdr3_nt: TGTGCCAGCAGCTTAGGGTCTGCGGGGAGGTCCTACAATGAGCAGTTCTTC
cdr3_length: 18; v_call: TRBV9; d_call: TRBD1; clone_size: .; j_call: TRBJ1-6; cdr3_aa: CASSVGTVLDSYNSPLHF; cdr3_nt: TGTGCCAGCAGCGTGGGGACAGTTTTAGACTCCTATAATTCACCCCTCCACTTT
cdr3_length: 15; v_call: TRBV7-3; d_call: TRBD2; clone_size: .; j_call: TRBJ2-3; cdr3_aa: CASSLYQRGADTQYF; cdr3_nt: TGTGCCAGCAGCTTATACCAGCGGGGGGCAGATACGCAGTATTTT
cdr3_length: 14; v_call: TRBV28; d_call: .; clone_size: .; j_call: TRBJ1-2; cdr3_aa: CASRPPGGHYGYTF; cdr3_nt: TGTGCCAGCAGGCCCCCGGGAGGACACTATGGCTACACCTTC
cdr3_length: 17; v_call: TRBV28; d_call: .; clone_size: once; j_call: TRBJ1-2; cdr3_aa: CASSPRGGSQSSYGYTF; cdr3_nt: TGTGCCAGCAGTCCTCGAGGTGGATCTCAAAGTTCCTATGGCTACACCTTC
cdr3_length: 12; v_call: TRBV6-2/TRBV6-3; d_call: TRBD1; clone_size: .; j_call: TRBJ2-1; cdr3_aa: CASSQDRIEQFF; cdr3_nt: TGTGCCAGCAGCCAGGACAGGATTGAGCAGTTCTTC
cdr3_length: 14; v_call: TRBV2; d_call: TRBD2; clone_size: .; j_call: TRBJ2-5; cdr3_aa: CASSRAGELWTQYF; cdr3_nt: TGTGCCAGCAGCCGCGCGGGGGAGTTATGGACCCAGTACTTC
cdr3_length: 16; v_call: TRBV19; d_call: .; clone_size: .; j_call: TRBJ1-2; cdr3_aa: CASSIYGTPNYYGYTF; cdr3_nt: TGTGCCAGTAGTATCTACGGGACACCGAATTACTATGGCTACACCTTC
cdr3_length: 15; v_call: TRBV27; d_call: .; clone_size: .; j_call: TRBJ2-5; cdr3_aa: CASSPSYRVQETQYF; cdr3_nt: TGTGCCAGCAGCCCATCCTACAGGGTCCAAGAGACCCAGTACTTC
cdr3_length: 13; v_call: TRBV18; d_call: TRBD2; clone_size: .; j_call: TRBJ2-3; cdr3_aa: CASSAGVGDTQYF; cdr3_nt: TGTGCCAGCTCCGCGGGAGTAGGTGATACGCAGTATTTT
cdr3_length: 14; v_call: TRBV19; d_call: .; clone_size: .; j_call: TRBJ1-6; cdr3_aa: CASSIFHRNSPLHF; cdr3_nt: TGTGCCAGTAGTATATTCCACAGAAATTCACCCCTCCACTTT
cdr3_length: 18; v_call: TRBV5-1; d_call: .; clone_size: .; j_call: TRBJ1-1; cdr3_aa: CASSLKATGLGMNTEAFF; cdr3_nt: TGCGCCAGCAGCTTAAAGGCCACAGGGCTGGGCATGAACACTGAAGCTTTCTTT
cdr3_length: 18; v_call: TRBV3-1/TRBV3-2; d_call: TRBD1; clone_size: once; j_call: TRBJ2-4; cdr3_aa: CASSSRDSSLLAKNIQYF; cdr3_nt: TGTGCCAGCAGCTCCCGGGACAGCTCTCTCCTAGCCAAAAACATTCAGTACTTC
cdr3_length: 16; v_call: TRBV5-1; d_call: TRBD2; clone_size: .; j_call: TRBJ2-7; cdr3_aa: CASSPLGSGVSYEQYF; cdr3_nt: TGCGCCAGCAGCCCGCTTGGTAGCGGGGTCTCCTACGAGCAGTACTTC
cdr3_length: 16; v_call: TRBV27; d_call: TRBD2; clone_size: .; j_call: TRBJ2-3; cdr3_aa: CASSPTLAGPTDTQYF; cdr3_nt: TGTGCCAGCAGCCCTACCTTAGCGGGGCCCACAGATACGCAGTATTTT
cdr3_length: 11; v_call: TRBV6-6; d_call: TRBD1; clone_size: once; j_call: TRBJ2-7; cdr3_aa: CATRQGYEQYF; cdr3_nt: TGTGCCACCCGACAGGGCTACGAGCAGTACTTC
cdr3_length: 14; v_call: TRBV5-1; d_call: .; clone_size: .; j_call: TRBJ2-5; cdr3_aa: CASSPGQIQETQYF; cdr3_nt: TGCGCCAGCAGCCCCGGACAGATTCAAGAGACCCAGTACTTC
cdr3_length: 15; v_call: TRBV11-2; d_call: .; clone_size: once; j_call: TRBJ2-2; cdr3_aa: CASSLVGGNTGELFF; cdr3_nt: TGTGCCAGCAGCTTAGTCGGGGGTAACACCGGGGAGCTGTTTTTT
cdr3_length: 16; v_call: TRBV24-1; d_call: TRBD2; clone_size: .; j_call: TRBJ2-1; cdr3_aa: CATSDLSGGDYNEQFF; cdr3_nt: TGTGCCACCAGTGATTTAAGCGGGGGCGACTACAATGAGCAGTTCTTC
cdr3_length: 19; v_call: TRBV5-1; d_call: .; clone_size: .; j_call: TRBJ2-3; cdr3_aa: CASRLAIRDSTTHTDTQYF; cdr3_nt: TGCGCCAGCAGACTGGCAATACGGGACTCCACTACCCACACAGATACGCAGTATTTT
cdr3_length: 15; v_call: TRBV19; d_call: TRBD2; clone_size: few; j_call: TRBJ2-3; cdr3_aa: CASSIAGGPRDTQYF; cdr3_nt: TGTGCCAGTAGTATTGCGGGGGGCCCTCGGGATACGCAGTATTTT
cdr3_length: 13; v_call: TRBV7-9; d_call: TRBD1; clone_size: .; j_call: TRBJ1-1; cdr3_aa: CASRPPGGTEAFF; cdr3_nt: TGTGCCAGCAGACCTCCAGGGGGCACTGAAGCTTTCTTT
cdr3_length: 15; v_call: TRBV6-5; d_call: TRBD2; clone_size: .; j_call: TRBJ2-2; cdr3_aa: CASSYTSGGAGELFF; cdr3_nt: TGTGCCAGCAGTTACACGAGCGGGGGGGCCGGGGAGCTGTTTTTT
cdr3_length: 14; v_call: TRBV5-1; d_call: .; clone_size: .; j_call: TRBJ1-2; cdr3_aa: CASSIQTGSHGYTF; cdr3_nt: TGCGCCAGCAGCATACAAACAGGGTCCCATGGCTACACCTTC
cdr3_length: 16; v_call: TRBV18; d_call: TRBD1; clone_size: .; j_call: TRBJ1-2; cdr3_aa: CASSPLSDRVNYGYTF; cdr3_nt: TGTGCCAGCTCACCGCTATCGGACAGGGTTAACTATGGCTACACCTTC
cdr3_length: 16; v_call: TRBV4-1; d_call: .; clone_size: .; j_call: TRBJ2-7; cdr3_aa: CASSQDWARASYEQYF; cdr3_nt: TGCGCCAGCAGCCAAGATTGGGCTCGAGCATCCTACGAGCAGTACTTC
cdr3_length: 17; v_call: TRBV5-1; d_call: TRBD2; clone_size: .; j_call: TRBJ2-1; cdr3_aa: CASSLAPPGLAGAEQFF; cdr3_nt: TGCGCCAGCAGCCTCGCGCCGCCCGGACTAGCGGGAGCAGAGCAGTTCTTC
cdr3_length: 18; v_call: TRBV3-1/TRBV3-2; d_call: TRBD2; clone_size: .; j_call: TRBJ2-7; cdr3_aa: CASSQGKGGTSGRNEQYF; cdr3_nt: TGTGCCAGCAGCCAAGGCAAAGGGGGGACTAGCGGGAGGAACGAGCAGTACTTC
cdr3_length: 14; v_call: TRBV18; d_call: .; clone_size: .; j_call: TRBJ1-1; cdr3_aa: CASSPGDTGGGAFF; cdr3_nt: TGTGCCAGCTCACCAGGGGACACCGGCGGAGGAGCTTTCTTT
cdr3_length: 18; v_call: TRBV5-1; d_call: TRBD1; clone_size: once; j_call: TRBJ2-4; cdr3_aa: CASSPGTGGWSAKNIQYF; cdr3_nt: TGCGCCAGCAGCCCGGGAACAGGGGGCTGGAGTGCCAAAAACATTCAGTACTTC
cdr3_length: 20; v_call: TRBV3-1/TRBV3-2; d_call: TRBD2; clone_size: .; j_call: TRBJ2-3; cdr3_aa: CASSLTHLPRTSGSADTQYF; cdr3_nt: TGTGCCAGCAGCCTGACCCATCTTCCGCGGACTAGCGGGAGTGCAGATACGCAGTATTTT
cdr3_length: 16; v_call: TRBV7-2; d_call: .; clone_size: .; j_call: TRBJ1-5; cdr3_aa: CASSLVGGINRQPQHF; cdr3_nt: TGTGCCAGCAGCTTAGTCGGCGGCATCAATAGGCAGCCCCAGCATTTT
cdr3_length: 13; v_call: TRBV19; d_call: .; clone_size: once; j_call: TRBJ2-3; cdr3_aa: CASSPEQGDTQYF; cdr3_nt: TGTGCCAGTAGTCCAGAACAGGGAGATACGCAGTATTTT
cdr3_length: 14; v_call: TRBV6-1; d_call: .; clone_size: once; j_call: TRBJ2-7; cdr3_aa: CASSETGPSYEQYF; cdr3_nt: TGTGCCAGCAGTGAAACAGGGCCCTCCTACGAGCAGTACTTC
cdr3_length: 14; v_call: TRBV5-5; d_call: .; clone_size: .; j_call: TRBJ2-7; cdr3_aa: CASSSLGQNYEQYF; cdr3_nt: TGTGCCAGCAGCTCACTTGGACAGAACTACGAGCAGTACTTC
cdr3_length: 13; v_call: TRBV7-7; d_call: TRBD1; clone_size: .; j_call: TRBJ1-5; cdr3_aa: CASSLGQGRPQHF; cdr3_nt: TGTGCTAGCAGCTTAGGACAGGGCCGGCCCCAGCATTTT
cdr3_length: 16; v_call: TRBV7-2; d_call: TRBD1; clone_size: .; j_call: TRBJ1-6; cdr3_aa: CASRLDRGSYNSPLHF; cdr3_nt: TGTGCCAGCCGCTTGGACAGGGGCTCCTATAATTCACCCCTCCACTTT
cdr3_length: 14; v_call: TRBV6-5; d_call: .; clone_size: .; j_call: TRBJ1-1; cdr3_aa: CASSYWGGDTEAFF; cdr3_nt: TGTGCCAGCAGTTACTGGGGAGGGGACACTGAAGCTTTCTTT
cdr3_length: 16; v_call: TRBV3-1/TRBV3-2; d_call: .; clone_size: few; j_call: TRBJ1-5; cdr3_aa: CASSQGGSYSNQPQHF; cdr3_nt: TGTGCCAGCAGCCAAGGTGGCAGTTATAGCAATCAGCCCCAGCATTTT
cdr3_length: 14; v_call: TRBV5-1; d_call: TRBD1; clone_size: .; j_call: TRBJ1-1; cdr3_aa: CASSSPQGAPEAFF; cdr3_nt: TGCGCCAGCAGCTCCCCACAGGGGGCGCCTGAAGCTTTCTTT
cdr3_length: 18; v_call: TRBV7-8; d_call: TRBD2; clone_size: .; j_call: TRBJ2-3; cdr3_aa: CASSLARRRGGGTDTQYF; cdr3_nt: TGTGCCAGCAGCTTAGCCCGACGGCGCGGGGGGGGGACAGATACGCAGTATTTT
cdr3_length: 13; v_call: TRBV24-1; d_call: TRBD2; clone_size: .; j_call: TRBJ2-1; cdr3_aa: CASGGGLYNEQFF; cdr3_nt: TGTGCCTCCGGGGGGGGACTTTACAATGAGCAGTTCTTC
cdr3_length: 14; v_call: TRBV24-1; d_call: TRBD1; clone_size: .; j_call: TRBJ2-7; cdr3_aa: CATSDTDRVNEQYF; cdr3_nt: TGTGCCACCAGTGACACGGACAGGGTGAACGAGCAGTACTTC
cdr3_length: 16; v_call: TRBV24-1; d_call: TRBD2; clone_size: .; j_call: TRBJ2-5; cdr3_aa: CATSEGGTGYQETQYF; cdr3_nt: TGTGCCACCAGTGAGGGAGGGACCGGATACCAAGAGACCCAGTACTTC
cdr3_length: 13; v_call: TRBV2; d_call: .; clone_size: .; j_call: TRBJ2-7; cdr3_aa: CASSEDTYYEQYF; cdr3_nt: TGTGCCAGCAGTGAGGACACCTACTACGAGCAGTACTTC
cdr3_length: 13; v_call: TRBV23-1; d_call: .; clone_size: .; j_call: TRBJ1-5; cdr3_aa: CASPPGLNQPQHF; cdr3_nt: TGCGCCAGCCCCCCCGGTCTTAATCAGCCCCAGCATTTT
cdr3_length: 15; v_call: TRBV7-2; d_call: .; clone_size: .; j_call: TRBJ2-1; cdr3_aa: CASSRVSGTYNEQFF; cdr3_nt: TGTGCCAGCAGCCGCGTTAGCGGTACCTACAATGAGCAGTTCTTC
cdr3_length: 14; v_call: TRBV7-2; d_call: .; clone_size: .; j_call: TRBJ2-2; cdr3_aa: CASSLGGNTGELFF; cdr3_nt: TGTGCCAGCAGCTTAGGCGGGAACACCGGGGAGCTGTTTTTT
cdr3_length: 16; v_call: TRBV24-1; d_call: TRBD2; clone_size: .; j_call: TRBJ2-3; cdr3_aa: CATSALAGVGTDTQYF; cdr3_nt: TGTGCCACCAGTGCCCTAGCGGGGGTAGGCACAGATACGCAGTATTTT